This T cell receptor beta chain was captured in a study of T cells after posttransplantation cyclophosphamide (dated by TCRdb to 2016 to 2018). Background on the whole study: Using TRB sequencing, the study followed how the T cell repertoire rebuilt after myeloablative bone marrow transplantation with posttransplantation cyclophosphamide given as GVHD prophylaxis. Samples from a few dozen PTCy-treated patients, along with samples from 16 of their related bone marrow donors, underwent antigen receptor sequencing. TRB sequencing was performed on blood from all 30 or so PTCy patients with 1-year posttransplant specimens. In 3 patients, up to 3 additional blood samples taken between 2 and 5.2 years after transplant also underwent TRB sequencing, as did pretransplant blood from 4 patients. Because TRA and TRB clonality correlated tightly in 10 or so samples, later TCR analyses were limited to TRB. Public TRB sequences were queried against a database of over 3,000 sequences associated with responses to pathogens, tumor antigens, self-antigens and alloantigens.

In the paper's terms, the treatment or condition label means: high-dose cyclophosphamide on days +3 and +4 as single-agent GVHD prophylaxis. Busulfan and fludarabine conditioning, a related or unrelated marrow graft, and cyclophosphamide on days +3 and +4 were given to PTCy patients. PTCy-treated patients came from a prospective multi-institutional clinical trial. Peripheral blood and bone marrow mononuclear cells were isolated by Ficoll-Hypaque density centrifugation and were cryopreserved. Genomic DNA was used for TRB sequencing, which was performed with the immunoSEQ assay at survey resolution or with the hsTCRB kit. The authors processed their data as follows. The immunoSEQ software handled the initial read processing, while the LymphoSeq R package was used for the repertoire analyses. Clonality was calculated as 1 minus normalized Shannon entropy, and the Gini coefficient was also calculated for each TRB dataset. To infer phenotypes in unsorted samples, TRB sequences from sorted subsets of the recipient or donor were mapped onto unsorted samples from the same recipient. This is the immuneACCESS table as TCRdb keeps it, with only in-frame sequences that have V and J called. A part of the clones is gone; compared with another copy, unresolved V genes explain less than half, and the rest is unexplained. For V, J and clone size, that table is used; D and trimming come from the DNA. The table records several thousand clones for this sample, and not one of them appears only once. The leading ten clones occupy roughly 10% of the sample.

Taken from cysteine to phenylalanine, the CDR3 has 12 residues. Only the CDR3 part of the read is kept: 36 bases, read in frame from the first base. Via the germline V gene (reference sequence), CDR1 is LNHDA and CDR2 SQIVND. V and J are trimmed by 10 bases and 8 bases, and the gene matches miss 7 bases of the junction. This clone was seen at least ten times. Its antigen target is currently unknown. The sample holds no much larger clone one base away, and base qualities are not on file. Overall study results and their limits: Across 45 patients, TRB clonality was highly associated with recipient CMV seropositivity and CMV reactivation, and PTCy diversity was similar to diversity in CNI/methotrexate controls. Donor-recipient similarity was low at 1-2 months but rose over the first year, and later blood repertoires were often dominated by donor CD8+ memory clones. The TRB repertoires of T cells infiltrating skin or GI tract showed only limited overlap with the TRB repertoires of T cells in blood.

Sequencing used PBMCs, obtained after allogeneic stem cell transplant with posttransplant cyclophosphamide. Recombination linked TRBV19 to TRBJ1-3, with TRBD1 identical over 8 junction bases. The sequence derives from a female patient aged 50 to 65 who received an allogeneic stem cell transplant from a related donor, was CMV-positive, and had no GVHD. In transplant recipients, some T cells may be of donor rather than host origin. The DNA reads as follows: TGTGCCACTCAGGGGGCGCCGGACACCATATATTTT. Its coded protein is CATQGAPDTIYF.